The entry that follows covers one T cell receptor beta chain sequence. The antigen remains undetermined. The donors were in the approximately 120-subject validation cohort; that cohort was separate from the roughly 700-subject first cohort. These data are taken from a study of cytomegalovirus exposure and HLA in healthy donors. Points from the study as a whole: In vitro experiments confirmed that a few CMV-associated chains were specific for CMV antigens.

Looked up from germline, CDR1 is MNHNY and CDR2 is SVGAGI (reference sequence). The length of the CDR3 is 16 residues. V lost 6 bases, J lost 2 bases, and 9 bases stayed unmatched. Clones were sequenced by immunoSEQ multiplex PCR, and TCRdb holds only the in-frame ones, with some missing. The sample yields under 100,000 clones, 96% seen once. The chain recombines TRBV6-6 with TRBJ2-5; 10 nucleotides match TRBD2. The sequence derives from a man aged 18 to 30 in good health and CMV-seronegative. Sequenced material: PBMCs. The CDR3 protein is CASSTSSGRSQETQYF. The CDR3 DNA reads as TGTGCCAGCAGCACATCTAGCGGGAGATCTCAAGAGACCCAGTACTTC.